This is a list of T cell receptor beta chains from one sample in a study of cytomegalovirus exposure and HLA in healthy donors. Libraries were prepared by immunoSEQ multiplex PCR; TCRdb keeps only in-frame clonotypes and omits some of them. The sample includes 150,000 to 200,000 clones, 75% to 85% of them seen just once. Sequences were obtained from PBMCs. These receptors were obtained from a male donor in good health and CMV-seropositive. Both conserved end residues are part of each CDR3. The order of the fields is clone size, V gene, J gene, D gene, CDR3 protein, CDR3 DNA. D genes are given only for firm matches. Clone size is stated in some rows and not others, as once, few, many or a class when expanded.

size: NA
V: TRBV9
J: TRBJ1-6
D: TRBD1
CDR3: CASSPRGGSPLHF
DNA: TGTGCCAGCAGCCCACGAGGGGGCTCACCCCTCCACTTT

size: NA
V: TRBV7-7
J: TRBJ2-2
D: NA
CDR3: CASSLDSLANTGELFF
DNA: TGTGCTAGCAGCTTAGACAGCCTCGCGAACACCGGGGAGCTGTTTTTT

size: NA
V: TRBV9
J: TRBJ2-7
D: TRBD1
CDR3: CASSVGLTGGADPPGLAF
DNA: TGTGCCAGCAGCGTAGGACTTACAGGGGGCGCAGACCCCCCCGGGTTAGCCTTC

size: NA
V: TRBV19
J: TRBJ2-7
D: NA
CDR3: CASSPRNSGEQYF
DNA: TGTGCCAGTAGTCCCAGGAACTCGGGAGAGCAGTACTTC

size: NA
V: TRBV6-1
J: TRBJ2-5
D: TRBD2
CDR3: CASSERAGVPGGETQYF
DNA: TGTGCCAGCAGTGAAAGAGCGGGGGTGCCCGGGGGTGAGACCCAGTACTTC

size: NA
V: TRBV6-1
J: TRBJ1-5
D: NA
CDR3: CASSGSGVGNQPQHF
DNA: TGTGCCAGCAGTGGCTCGGGGGTTGGCAATCAGCCCCAGCATTTT

size: few
V: TRBV2
J: TRBJ1-4
D: TRBD1
CDR3: CASSRDRTSTNEKLFF
DNA: TGTGCCAGCAGCCGGGACAGAACCTCAACTAATGAAAAACTGTTTTTT

size: NA
V: TRBV6-6
J: TRBJ2-7
D: NA
CDR3: CASSYGINEQYF
DNA: TGTGCCAGCAGTTACGGCATCAACGAGCAGTACTTC

size: NA
V: TRBV2
J: TRBJ2-1
D: TRBD2
CDR3: CASSDSGGVNEQFF
DNA: TGTGCCAGCAGTGATAGCGGGGGGGTCAATGAGCAGTTCTTC

size: once
V: TRBV18
J: TRBJ1-1
D: TRBD1
CDR3: CASSPGQGGNTEAFF
DNA: TGTGCCAGCTCACCTGGACAGGGCGGAAACACTGAAGCTTTCTTT